The clone carrying this TCR beta chain was seen more than once but under ten times. CDR1 LGHDT and CDR2 YNNKEL come from the germline V gene (reference sequence). There are 13 residues in the CDR3. V was clipped by 1 base and J by 9 bases; unmatched bases: 0. TCRdb used MiXCR to reprocess the 5' RACE reads, holding one entry per CDR3 protein. The table includes nearly 40,000 distinct CDR3 sequences, about 19% detected once. The chain employs TRBV3-1 and TRBJ2-1; 10 bases match TRBD2. The receptor comes from a female donor with breast cancer. The sample was naive CD4+ T cells sorted from a lymph node. The subset was: naive CD4+ T cells, CD4+CD45RA+CD25-. The CDR3 DNA is TGTGCCAGCAGCCAAGGACTAGCGGGTGAGCAGTTCTTC. Translation: CASSQGLAGEQFF.